These 26 T cell receptor beta chains were sequenced from one sample in a study of identical twins. MiXCR, run by TCRdb on the 5' RACE reads, gives a single entry per CDR3 protein. The data contain hundreds of thousands of distinct CDR3 sequences, approximately 13% of them singletons. The same data also contributed to another study, on yellow fever vaccine responses in identical twins.

Specimen: PBMCs. These receptors were obtained from a woman between 18 and 29 years old in good health.

V and J are TRBV7-3 and TRBJ2-2; 8 bases are a match to TRBD1. The CDR3 extends over 15 amino acids. Germline V CDR1 and CDR2: SGHTA, FQGTGA. The junction had 8 bases not matched to a gene; V was cut back by 5 bases and J by 6 bases. For the CDR3, the DNA is TGTGCCAGCAGCCAAAGACAGGGGCGGGCCGGGGAGCTGTTTTTT. Translation gives CASSQRQGRAGELFF.

The chain has TRBV7-2 and TRBJ2-7; TRBD2 agrees at 11 bases. The CDR3 runs 21 residues. Germline V gene data show CDR1 as SGHTA and CDR2 as FQGNSA. The V gene end was trimmed by 0 bases and the J gene end by 4 bases; junction bases not matched to a gene: 20. For the CDR3, the DNA is TGTGCCAGCAGCTTAGCGGGGGATGGGGTTAGCGGGAGGGCCGCAAGTTACGAGCAGTACTTC. Protein sequence: CASSLAGDGVSGRAASYEQYF.

This chain joins TRBV2 and TRBJ2-3, with 8 bases matching TRBD2. The germline gives CDR1 SNHLY, CDR2 FYNNEI. Trimming took 6 bases from V and 0 from J; bases not matched to a gene: 5. The length of the CDR3 is 15 residues. As DNA, the CDR3 is TGTGCCAGCAGAAGGATAGCGGGAAGCACAGATACGCAGTATTTT. Translation: CASRRIAGSTDTQYF. Complete variable domain (other parts from reference TRBV2 and TRBJ2-3): EPEVTQTPSHQVTQMGQEVILRCVPISNHLYFYWYRQILGQKVEFLVSFYNNEISEKSEIFDDQFSVERPDGSNFTLKIRSTKLEDSAMYFCASRRIAGSTDTQYFGPGTRLTVL.

At least ten counts were recorded for this clonotype. This sequence joins TRBV20-1 and TRBJ2-7; possible D gene TRBD2, 7 bases. CDR3 size: 16 residues. V gave up 6 bases and J gave up 0 bases, with 21 bases separating them. CDR1 and CDR2 from the germline V gene are DFQATT and SNEGSKA (reference sequence). The chain's CDR3 is CSAPRGGSKPSYEQYF. The CDR3 DNA is TGCAGTGCCCCGAGGGGGGGGTCAAAACCCTCCTACGAGCAGTACTTC.

This clonotype was detected a few times. This chain connects TRBV18 to TRBJ2-1, with 7 nucleotides matching TRBD1. Germline-derived CDR1 and CDR2 are KGHSH and LQKENI. The ends lost 6 bases at V and 5 bases at J; junction bases unmatched: 7. The CDR3 has 14 residues. This CDR3 is CASSLYGTDNEQFF. DNA for the CDR3: TGTGCCAGCTCCCTATACGGGACAGACAATGAGCAGTTCTTC.

This clonotype appeared many times. V usage is TRBV3-1 and J usage is TRBJ1-3, with D hard to call. Per germline, CDR1 LGHDT and CDR2 YNNKEL (reference sequence). Trimming shortened V by 4 bases and J by 1 base, and 14 bases separated the two germline ends. CDR3 length: 16 residues. CDR3 DNA: TGTGCCAGCAGCCCGGAGTACCTCCGGTCTGGAAACACCATATATTTT. Protein product: CASSPEYLRSGNTIYF.

The V and J genes are TRBV3-1 and TRBJ2-3, with D hard to call. From germline, CDR1 is LGHDT and CDR2 YNNKEL (reference sequence). Trimming took 0 bases from V and 4 from J, leaving 11 bases between them. There are 15 residues in the CDR3. CDR3 residues: CASSQDSGKADTQYF. The CDR3 DNA reads as TGTGCCAGCAGCCAAGATTCCGGAAAAGCAGATACGCAGTATTTT.

In this sample, this clonotype turned up a few times. The chain combines TRBV3-1 with TRBJ1-6, with a tentative D call TRBD1 (6 bases). The CDR3 runs to 15 residues. V lost 4 bases to trimming and J lost 5 bases, with 12 bases between them. CDR1 and CDR2 from the germline V gene are LGHDT and YNNKEL (reference sequence). This CDR3 is CASSLGTTNNSPLHF. Written as DNA, the CDR3 is TGTGCCAGCAGCCTAGGGACAACTAATAATTCACCCCTCCACTTT.

This chain joins TRBV11-3 and TRBJ2-2; 7 bases map to TRBD2. Trimming at V came to 7 bases and at J to 4 bases, leaving 12 bases not matched to a gene. The germline V gene encodes CDR1 SGHNT and CDR2 YENEEA. This CDR3 spans 16 amino acids. For the CDR3, the DNA is TGTGCCAGCACCCTGTGGGGGAGGGGCACCACCGGGGAGCTGTTTTTT. It encodes CASTLWGRGTTGELFF.

This clonotype was observed a few times. The V and J genes are TRBV20-1 and TRBJ2-3; 7 bases line up with TRBD1. Looked up from germline, CDR1 is DFQATT and CDR2 is SNEGSKA (reference sequence). The CDR3 length is 14 residues. After removal of 6 bases from V and 2 bases from J, the junction contained 8 bases not matched to a gene. CDR3 sequence: CSAPQQGFTDTQYF. CDR3 coding DNA: TGCAGTGCACCCCAACAGGGGTTCACAGATACGCAGTATTTT.

The rearrangement joins TRBV5-1 to TRBJ1-1; TRBD1 agrees at 10 bases. This CDR3 comprises 15 residues. Germline CDR1 reads SGHRS; CDR2 reads YFSETQ. V lost 0 bases and J lost 6; bases outside the gene matches: 5. CDR3 protein: CASSLGQGAPPEAFF. The CDR3, as DNA: TGCGCCAGCAGCTTGGGACAGGGGGCACCCCCTGAAGCTTTCTTT.

In nucleotides, the CDR3 is TGTGCCAGCTGCGGAGAGGGGAGGAGCTACGAGCAGTACTTC. Amino acids: CASCGEGRSYEQYF. The rearrangement uses TRBV7-9 and TRBJ2-7, with TRBD2 as a possible D gene (6 bases). The CDR3 sequence is 14 residues long. Looked up from germline, CDR1 is SEHNR and CDR2 is FQNEAQ (reference sequence). V lost 8 bases and J lost 3, with 17 bases in between.

The chain has TRBV7-9 and TRBJ2-1; D is perhaps TRBD2 (5 bases). The CDR3 extends over 12 amino acids. Between the trimmed V and J ends, which lost 3 bases and 9 bases, there was a span of 9 bases. Germline V lookup: CDR1 SEHNR, CDR2 FQNEAQ (reference sequence). CDR3 amino acids: CASSLLASEQFF. For the CDR3, the DNA is TGTGCCAGCAGCTTGCTAGCTAGTGAGCAGTTCTTC.

The gene calls are TRBV2 and TRBJ1-6; D ambiguous. The CDR3 spans 17 residues. Trimming cost V 2 bases and J 10 bases, with 21 bases left between them. Per germline, CDR1 SNHLY and CDR2 FYNNEI. CDR3 protein: CASSESSSGAFGSPLHF. The CDR3 nucleotides are TGTGCCAGCAGTGAAAGCTCGTCCGGAGCCTTTGGGTCACCCCTCCACTTT.

V is TRBV15 and J is TRBJ1-3; D ambiguous. This CDR3 comprises 15 residues. Trimming removed 6 bases from V and 0 bases from J, with 12 bases in between. Germline CDR1 LNHNV, CDR2 YYDKDF (reference sequence). The CDR3 spells CATRDPSTSGNTIYF. CDR3 in DNA: TGTGCCACCAGGGACCCGAGTACCTCTGGAAACACCATATATTTT.

The rearrangement joins TRBV11-2 to TRBJ1-6, with D hard to call. The CDR3 is 12 amino acids. Germline lookup yields CDR1 SGHAT and CDR2 FQNNGV. Trimming stripped 2 bases from V and 8 bases from J, with 4 bases between. The CDR3 sequence: CASSLLYSPLHF. The CDR3 region has the DNA TGTGCCAGCAGCTTACTGTATTCACCCCTCCACTTT.

The CDR3 DNA sequence: TGCAGCGTCGTGACTAGCGGGAGGGGCGGGCAGTTCTTC. Amino acid sequence: CSVVTSGRGGQFF. The chain has TRBV29-1 and TRBJ2-1; 14 nucleotides align to TRBD2. CDR3 size: 13 residues. Germline V lookup: CDR1 SQVTM, CDR2 ANQGSEA. After removal of 6 bases from V and 12 bases from J, the junction contained 7 bases not matched to a gene.

The chain uses TRBV27 and TRBJ1-2, with D unresolved. The CDR3 extends over 15 amino acids. Germline V lookup: CDR1 MNHEY, CDR2 SMNVEV (reference sequence). V lost 0 bases, J lost 8 bases, and 16 bases lay in between. CDR3 nucleotides: TGTGCCAGCAGTTTATCAGACACAGCTATCGACGGCTACACCTTC. Its translation: CASSLSDTAIDGYTF.

The count of this clonotype is one. The rearrangement links TRBV5-8 to TRBJ1-2; D perhaps matches TRBD1 (6 bases). The V gene lost 1 base and the J gene lost 4 bases, with 8 bases spanning the gap. Germline V gene lookup returns CDR1 SGHTS and CDR2 YDEGEE. This CDR3 has 13 amino acids. CDR3 nucleotide sequence: TGTGCCAGCAGCTTGCGACAGGCCTATGGCTACACCTTC. Translating gives CASSLRQAYGYTF.

The chain employs TRBV20-1 and TRBJ1-5; possibly TRBD1 for D (6 bases). Germline V CDR1 and CDR2: DFQATT, SNEGSKA (reference sequence). V shed 3 bases and J shed 5 bases, with 14 bases lying between them. The CDR3 is 14 residues long. The CDR3 region is CSASRAGEYQPQHF. The CDR3 DNA follows: TGCAGTGCTAGTAGGGCAGGGGAGTATCAGCCCCAGCATTTT.

The rearrangement joins TRBV11-2 to TRBJ2-2; TRBD1 agrees at 9 bases. J gave up 4 bases and V 5 bases, and 5 bases lay outside the gene matches. This CDR3 is built from 15 residues. CDR1 is SGHAT and CDR2 is FQNNGV in the germline V gene. The CDR3 nucleotides read TGTGCCAGCAGCGAACAGGGGGCGGTCACCGGGGAGCTGTTTTTT. Translation gives CASSEQGAVTGELFF.

In its sample, this clonotype was seen many times. The chain recombines TRBV4-1 with TRBJ1-2; D not certain. Trimming left V 3 bases short and J 0 bases short, with 11 bases between. Per the germline V gene, CDR1 is MGHRA and CDR2 is YSYEKL. This CDR3 contains 15 residues. CDR3 bases: TGCGCCAGCAGCCAGGCCGTAGGCGCTAACTATGGCTACACCTTC. Its protein product is CASSQAVGANYGYTF.

This clonotype has at least ten counts. This chain connects TRBV10-3 to TRBJ2-2; D is unclear. V lost 0 bases to trimming and J lost 3 bases, with 11 bases between them. This CDR3 is built from 16 residues. CDR1 and CDR2 (germline): ENHRY, SYGVKD. CDR3 protein: CAISESSGRYTGELFF. The CDR3 region has the DNA TGTGCCATCAGTGAGTCGAGTGGCAGATACACCGGGGAGCTGTTTTTT.

Worth noting for this clonotype: Compared with germline, one end of the junction differs, possibly owing to a read error. DNA of the CDR3: TGTGCCAGCAGGGAAGGACAGATGAACACTGAAGCTTTCTTT. This encodes CASREGQMNTEAFF. V and J are TRBV6-1 and TRBJ1-1; TRBD1 is a possible D gene (6 bases). Per the germline V gene, CDR1 is MNHNS and CDR2 is SASEGT. The CDR3 totals 14 residues.

This clonotype was detected only a few times. The J gene is TRBJ2-3, the V gene TRBV5-1; either TRBD1 or TRBD2 may fit D (5 bases each). The CDR3 extends over 14 amino acids. Deletions cut 4 bases from V and 0 bases from J, with 9 bases between. From germline, CDR1 is SGHRS and CDR2 YFSETQ. The CDR3 spells CASSGGQSTDTQYF. CDR3 coding DNA: TGCGCCAGCAGCGGAGGACAAAGCACAGATACGCAGTATTTT.

There are a few counts of this clonotype. V usage is TRBV6-5 and J usage is TRBJ2-1; TRBD1 matches at 10 bases. Unmatched junction bases numbered 6, after V lost 1 base and J lost 9 bases. The CDR3 totals 15 residues. CDR1 and CDR2 from the germline V gene are MNHEY and SVGAGI. The CDR3 is CASSYFSGQGREQFF. CDR3 in DNA: TGTGCCAGCAGTTACTTTTCGGGACAGGGGCGTGAGCAGTTCTTC.